These T cell receptor beta chains were read from a single sample in a study of blood T cell repertoires in COVID-19. Sequencing was performed with immunoSEQ multiplex PCR; in TCRdb, only in-frame clones are kept and a portion is missing. Of 55,000 or so clones in the sample, approximately 80% were seen once. The specimen sequenced was peripheral blood. These receptors were obtained from a human donor in a cohort sampled during active or convalescent COVID-19. CDR3s include the opening cysteine and the closing phenylalanine or tryptophan. A D gene is named only where the DNA matches it firmly.

NA | TRBJ2-1 | TRBV9 | CASSVRSTSYNEQFF
NA | TRBJ1-2 | TRBV19 | CASKKGREDYGYTF
NA | TRBJ2-6 | TRBV2 | CASSEISGANVLTF
NA | TRBJ1-3 | TRBV5-1 | CASSPSPGGSSGNTIYF
NA | TRBJ1-1 | TRBV28 | CASTEIDSLNTEAFF
NA | TRBJ2-2 | TRBV19 | CASSISLTNTGELFF
TRBD2 | TRBJ2-1 | TRBV4-2 | CASSQGTGGGVDEQFF
NA | TRBJ1-4 | TRBV11-2 | CASSAGGYAGVYEKLFF
NA | TRBJ1-3 | TRBV6-5 | CATGQYSGNTIYF
NA | TRBJ1-5 | TRBV7-9 | CASSQGDGGDGQPQHF
NA | TRBJ1-4 | TRBV3-1/TRBV3-2 | CASSQDRTDDNEKLFF
NA | TRBJ1-1 | TRBV7-2 | CASSFTGLTEAFF
TRBD1 | TRBJ2-1 | TRBV12-3/TRBV12-4 | CASRRQGEQFF
NA | TRBJ1-2 | TRBV7-9 | CASSLVAYGYTF